The 7 T cell receptor beta chains listed next were all sequenced from one sample in a study of metastatic and nonmetastatic thyroid tumors. TCRdb re-called the PCR reads with MiXCR. This sample has thousands of clones, with 30% to 40% found just once. No patient had received any treatment before thyroid surgery. The sequenced sample consisted of tumor tissue. Source of these receptors: a female donor with papillary thyroid cancer or a benign thyroid nodule (not recorded which). Some clones in this sample may be carry-over from other donors' samples.

The chain links TRBV27 to TRBJ1-3, with D unclear. CDR1 is MNHEY and CDR2 is SMNVEV in the germline V gene (reference sequence). V lost 4 bases to trimming and J lost 4 bases, with 14 bases between them. The CDR3 is 15 residues long. The CDR3 sequence is CASSWVIPMGNTIYF. CDR3 sequence (DNA): TGTGCCAGCAGTTGGGTCATCCCGATGGGAAACACCATATATTTT.

V and J are TRBV5-1 and TRBJ2-2; a possible D gene is TRBD2 (5 bases). The length of the CDR3 is 16 residues. The germline gives CDR1 SGHRS, CDR2 YFSETQ. The ends were cut back, 4 bases at V and 4 bases at J, with 17 bases in the middle. In nucleotides, the CDR3 is TGCGCCAGCAGCCTGTACGGGGAACTAGGCACCGGGGAGCTGTTTTTT. This codes for CASSLYGELGTGELFF.

A word on this clone: One end of the junction does not line up with germline, which may come from a read error. J is TRBJ1-1 and V is TRBV6-5, with D perhaps matching TRBD1 (5 bases). Per germline, CDR1 MNHEY and CDR2 SVGAGI. CDR3 length equals 13 residues. CDR3 region: CASSYRGPTESFF. CDR3 in DNA: TGTGCCAGCAGTTACAGGGGCCCCACTGAATCTTTCTTT.

This clone was seen more than once but under ten times. In nucleotides, the CDR3 is TGTGCCAGCAGTTCCTCAGGACGGGGGACCTCTAGCACAGATACGCAGTATTTT. Protein: CASSSSGRGTSSTDTQYF. V usage is TRBV6-2 or TRBV6-3 and J usage is TRBJ2-3; perhaps TRBD2 as D (6 bases). CDR1 MNHEY and CDR2 SVGEGT come from the germline V gene. This CDR3 has 18 amino acids. The ends were cut back, 4 bases at V and 0 bases at J, with 20 bases in the middle.

This clone is labeled as medium-sized. CDR3 nucleotides: TGTGCCAGCGGGCGAGGTGGAGACTATGGCTACACCTTC. Amino acids: CASGRGGDYGYTF. The chain links TRBV6-1 to TRBJ1-2; D gene unclear. The V end was cut by 8 bases, the J end by 3 bases, with 13 bases between. The CDR3 is 13 residues long. Germline V gene sequence: CDR1 MNHNS, CDR2 SASEGT.

The rearrangement uses TRBV6-1 and TRBJ1-5; 8 nucleotides agree with TRBD1. Looked up from germline, CDR1 is MNHNS and CDR2 is SASEGT. The CDR3 loop spans 14 amino acids. After removal of 7 bases from V and 2 bases from J, the junction contained 4 bases not matched to a gene. CDR3 bases: TGTGCCAGCAATGGACAGGGCGGCAATCAGCCCCAGCATTTT. This encodes CASNGQGGNQPQHF.

The gene calls are TRBV28 and TRBJ2-1; D perhaps matches TRBD2 (6 bases). Germline V gives CDR1 MDHEN, CDR2 SYDVKM. Trimming removed 6 bases from V and 9 bases from J, with 21 bases in between. CDR3 length equals 15 residues. CDR3 in amino acids: CASRMEERESIEQFF. The CDR3 DNA reads as TGTGCCAGCAGGATGGAGGAACGGGAGTCGATTGAGCAGTTCTTC.